The next 25 T cell receptor beta chains were all read from a single sample in a study of blood T cells in healthy people across ages. Combining a sample-barcoded 5' primer with a J-beta primer mix, a second PCR ran for about 7 to 11 cycles. TCRdb reprocessed the 5' RACE reads via MiXCR and lists one record per CDR3 protein. The sample carries some 800,000 distinct CDR3 sequences, 25% recorded once. A further study also used this sample, focusing on T cells of mothers and their children.

Material for sequencing was blood. These TCRs come from a boy between 10 and 17 years old in good health.

There are a few counts of this clonotype. The chain carries TRBV4-1 and TRBJ2-3; possibly TRBD1 or TRBD2 for D (6 bases each). The V end was cut by 5 bases, the J end by 4 bases, with 22 bases between. Per germline, CDR1 MGHRA and CDR2 YSYEKL. This CDR3 comprises 17 residues. CDR3 protein: CASSKVPTGEGADTQYF. The CDR3 DNA reads as TGCGCCAGCAGCAAGGTTCCAACGGGAGAGGGGGCAGATACGCAGTATTTT.

This clonotype came up a few times. This chain joins TRBV28 and TRBJ2-3; D uncertain. The V end lost 6 bases, the J end lost 2 bases, and 15 bases lay between the germline ends. CDR1 and CDR2 from the germline V gene are MDHEN and SYDVKM. This CDR3 has 15 residues. The CDR3 loop is CASSIWDEVTDTQYF. DNA for the CDR3: TGTGCCAGCAGCATCTGGGATGAGGTCACAGATACGCAGTATTTT.

There are a few counts of this clonotype. This sequence joins TRBV28 and TRBJ2-5, with D maybe TRBD1 (6 bases). The CDR3 contains 15 residues. CDR1 is MDHEN and CDR2 is SYDVKM in the germline V gene. V was trimmed by 6 bases and J by 1 base, leaving 15 bases between them. The CDR3 DNA reads TGTGCCAGCAGGGACAGAGGGGCCAGCCAAGAGACCCAGTACTTC. Translating gives CASRDRGASQETQYF.

The chain joins TRBV7-2 to TRBJ2-5; D perhaps matches TRBD2 (5 bases). Germline CDR1 and CDR2: SGHTA and FQGNSA. Trimming shortened V by 5 bases and J by 7 bases, and 17 bases separated the two germline ends. The CDR3 is 14 amino acids. CDR3 DNA sequence: TGTGCCAGCAGCGATACCCTAGCCTCGGGGACCCAGTACTTC. Amino acids: CASSDTLASGTQYF.

This clonotype has more than one count but fewer than ten. The CDR3 DNA follows: TGTGCTAGTGGTTTGTCAGGGTCCTACGAGCAGTACTTC. Amino acids: CASGLSGSYEQYF. The chain combines TRBV12-5 with TRBJ2-7; possibly TRBD1 for D (5 bases). The V and J ends lost 2 bases and 1 base respectively, with 6 bases between them. CDR1 and CDR2 (germline): LGHNT, FRNRAP. The CDR3 loop spans 13 amino acids.

The chain uses TRBV12-3 or TRBV12-4 and TRBJ1-3; 7 nucleotides line up with TRBD1. V lost 3 bases, J lost 2 bases, and 4 bases stayed unmatched. This CDR3 has 15 amino acids. CDR3 loop: CASSFSTGAGNTIYF. CDR3 DNA sequence: TGTGCCAGCAGTTTCTCTACAGGGGCTGGAAACACCATATATTTT.

The rearrangement joins TRBV3-1 to TRBJ1-4; D remains ambiguous. The CDR3 is made up of 15 amino acids. V shed 2 bases and J shed 8 bases, with 15 bases lying between them. From germline, CDR1 is LGHDT and CDR2 YNNKEL (reference sequence). CDR3 DNA: TGTGCCAGCAGCCAACCCGGTACCTTATGGGAAAAACTGTTTTTT. Translating it yields CASSQPGTLWEKLFF.

V usage is TRBV5-5 and J usage is TRBJ1-4, with 8 bases that match TRBD1. V lost 2 bases and J lost 8; bases outside the gene matches: 5. CDR1 and CDR2 from the germline V gene are SGHKS and YYEKEE (reference sequence). The length of the CDR3 is 14 residues. Here the CDR3 reads CASSFSRGREKLFF. CDR3 sequence (DNA): TGTGCCAGCAGCTTTAGCAGGGGGCGCGAAAAACTGTTTTTT. Variable domain in full (rest from reference TRBV5-5 and TRBJ1-4): DAGVTQSPTHLIKTRGQQVTLRCSPISGHKSVSWYQQVLGQGPQFIFQYYEKEERGRGNFPDRFSARQFPNYSSELNVNALLLGDSALYLCASSFSRGREKLFFGSGTQLSVL.

Note on this clonotype: Its ends do not fully match the called genes, so a read error is possible. The V gene is TRBV7-9, the J gene TRBJ2-7, with 8 bases fitting TRBD2. CDR3 length: 11 residues. CDR1 is SEHNR and CDR2 is FQNEAQ in the germline V gene (reference sequence). This CDR3 reads CASSFSGSLDF. The DNA for the CDR3 is TGTGCCAGCAGCTTCAGCGGGAGTCTCGACTTC. The whole variable domain, remainder taken from reference TRBV7-9 and TRBJ2-7, is DTGVSQNPRHKITKRGQNVTFRCDPISEHNRLYWYRQTLGQGPEFLTYFQNEAQLEKSRLLSDRFSAERPKGSFSTLEIQRTEQGDSAMYLCASSFSGSLDFGPGTRLTVT.

This clonotype was seen a handful of times. The V call is TRBV7-9, the J call TRBJ2-7; 8 bases map to TRBD2. The CDR3 is 14 amino acids. V lost 4 bases and J lost 2; bases outside the gene matches: 4. Germline CDR1 and CDR2: SEHNR and FQNEAQ (reference sequence). The chain's CDR3 is CASSSTSAAYEQYF. As DNA, the CDR3 is TGTGCCAGCAGCTCGACTAGCGCGGCCTACGAGCAGTACTTC. The full variable domain, in which reference TRBV7-9 and TRBJ2-7 provide the parts outside the CDR3, is DTGVSQNPRHKITKRGQNVTFRCDPISEHNRLYWYRQTLGQGPEFLTYFQNEAQLEKSRLLSDRFSAERPKGSFSTLEIQRTEQGDSAMYLCASSSTSAAYEQYFGPGTRLTVT.

The genes are TRBV5-5 and TRBJ2-7, with 10 bases fitting TRBD2. After removal of 5 bases from V and 5 bases from J, the junction contained 13 bases not matched to a gene. The germline V gene encodes CDR1 SGHKS and CDR2 YYEKEE (reference sequence). CDR3 size: 16 residues. The CDR3 spells CASRQTPTSGLDEQYF. CDR3 DNA: TGTGCCAGCAGACAAACACCGACTAGCGGGCTGGACGAGCAGTACTTC.

This clonotype was found a few times. V and J are TRBV4-2 and TRBJ2-6; no definite D call. The CDR3 loop spans 16 amino acids. Germline values: CDR1 LGHNA, CDR2 YNFKEQ. V was shortened by 0 bases and J by 0 bases, with 6 bases between the two germline ends. This CDR3 is CASSQDVGSGANVLTF. The CDR3 nucleotides are TGTGCCAGCAGCCAAGATGTAGGCTCTGGGGCCAACGTCCTGACTTTC.

This clonotype showed up just a few times. A much larger clonotype is one base distant, so this may be a read error. V usage is TRBV28 and J usage is TRBJ1-3, with D hard to call. Per germline, CDR1 MDHEN and CDR2 SYDVKM. The CDR3 runs 16 residues. CDR3 bases: TGTGCCAGCAGTTTATCTTGGACTCTCTCTGGAAGCACCATATATTTT. This encodes CASSLSWTLSGSTIYF.

Remarks on this clonotype: One end of the junction does not line up with germline, which may come from a read error. The chain has TRBV18 and TRBJ2-2; TRBD1 matches at 7 bases. The CDR3 consists of 14 residues. Germline lookup yields CDR1 KGHSH and CDR2 LQKENI. CDR3 nucleotide sequence: TGTGTCAGCTCACAGGGGACGAACACCGGGGAGCTGTTTTTT. Translation gives CVSSQGTNTGELFF.

The chain recombines TRBV27 with TRBJ2-2, with D maybe TRBD2 (7 bases). This CDR3 has 15 amino acids. Germline V CDR1 and CDR2: MNHEY, SMNVEV (reference sequence). V lost 8 bases to trimming and J lost 2 bases, with 15 bases between them. CDR3 sequence (DNA): TGTGCCAGCGCCACTGGGGGGGCCAACACCGGGGAGCTGTTTTTT. Amino acids: CASATGGANTGELFF.

This clonotype has more than one count but fewer than ten. The V and J genes are TRBV29-1 and TRBJ2-5; D not resolved. V lost 2 bases and J 0 bases, leaving 10 bases between the germline ends. Germline loops: CDR1 SQVTM, CDR2 ANQGSEA. The CDR3 extends over 14 amino acids. The CDR3 DNA sequence: TGCAGCGTTGAAAGGCAACAGCACCAAGAGACCCAGTACTTC. Amino acids: CSVERQQHQETQYF.

The genes are TRBV15 and TRBJ1-5; the D gene is possibly TRBD1 (6 bases). Germline V gives CDR1 LNHNV, CDR2 YYDKDF (reference sequence). V lost 4 bases, J lost 1 base, and 11 bases lay in between. The CDR3 is 15 residues long. The CDR3 sequence is CATSKGGMSNQPQHF. CDR3 coding DNA: TGTGCCACCAGCAAAGGGGGTATGAGCAATCAGCCCCAGCATTTT.

The rearrangement uses TRBV7-9 and TRBJ2-1; D perhaps matches TRBD2 (5 bases). This CDR3 is 17 amino acids long. Trimming pared 6 bases from V and 0 bases from J, leaving 18 bases between. Germline CDR1 reads SEHNR; CDR2 reads FQNEAQ (reference sequence). The CDR3 region has the DNA TGTGCCAGCAGTTCCCCGCCGGGGAAGAGCTCCTACAATGAGCAGTTCTTC. This codes for CASSSPPGKSSYNEQFF.

This clonotype appeared a few times. The gene calls are TRBV29-1 and TRBJ1-3; D possibly corresponds to TRBD1 (5 bases). The CDR3 runs to 12 residues. The germline V gene has CDR1 SQVTM and CDR2 ANQGSEA. The V and J ends lost 6 bases and 1 base respectively, with 7 bases between them. DNA of the CDR3: TGCAGCGTCTCAGGGTCTGGAAACACCATATATTTT. Translating it yields CSVSGSGNTIYF.

This clonotype was recorded many times. The rearrangement links TRBV11-2 to TRBJ2-7; the match to TRBD2 covers 9 bases. The ends lost 1 base at V and 4 bases at J; junction bases unmatched: 5. The CDR3 loop spans 15 amino acids. Germline CDR1 is SGHAT and CDR2 is FQNNGV. The CDR3 loop reads CASSLGLAGLYEQYF. CDR3 in DNA: TGTGCCAGCAGCTTAGGGCTAGCGGGACTTTACGAGCAGTACTTC.

This clonotype was counted a single time. This may come from a read error, since a much larger clone is one base off. The chain recombines TRBV6-2 or TRBV6-3 with TRBJ2-7, with 12 bases matching TRBD1. This CDR3 contains 15 residues. Looked up from germline, CDR1 is MNHEY and CDR2 is SVGEGT. The CDR3 nucleotides read TGTGCCAGCAGGTCCGGGACAGGGGGCTCCTCCGAGCAGTACTTC. Protein product: CASRSGTGGSSEQYF.

This chain links TRBV20-1 with TRBJ1-1; no clear D. The CDR3 has 16 residues. Between the trimmed V and J ends, which lost 0 bases and 5 bases, there was a span of 19 bases. In germline, CDR1 is DFQATT, CDR2 SNEGSKA (reference sequence). CDR3 loop: CSARDNNGLRGTEAFF. The CDR3 DNA is TGCAGTGCTAGAGATAACAACGGACTACGGGGTACTGAAGCTTTCTTT.

V and J are TRBV5-5 and TRBJ1-2, with D hard to call. Trimming took off 1 base at V and 0 bases at J, with 7 bases between the two ends. The CDR3 totals 14 residues. CDR1 and CDR2 from the germline V gene are SGHKS and YYEKEE (reference sequence). CDR3 amino acids: CASSLRYPNYGYTF. The CDR3 nucleotides read TGTGCCAGCAGCTTGAGGTACCCTAACTATGGCTACACCTTC.

For the CDR3, the DNA is TGTGCCAGCAGCCAAGATCGGGGTAGGGGCAATGAGCAGTTCTTC. It is translated as CASSQDRGRGNEQFF. The chain joins TRBV3-1 to TRBJ2-1, with D perhaps TRBD1 or TRBD2 (5 bases each). CDR3 length equals 15 residues. The germline V gene has CDR1 LGHDT and CDR2 YNNKEL (reference sequence). V was cut by 0 bases and J by 6 bases, with 12 bases left in between.

There are a few counts of this clonotype. The CDR3 sequence: CSARVRGQLTEAFF. DNA for the CDR3: TGCAGTGCTCGGGTCAGGGGGCAGCTCACTGAAGCTTTCTTT. J is TRBJ1-1 and V is TRBV20-1; 8 bases are shared with TRBD1. The CDR3 covers 14 residues. V dropped 5 bases and J dropped 4; count of bases not matched to a gene: 9. Germline V gives CDR1 DFQATT, CDR2 SNEGSKA (reference sequence).